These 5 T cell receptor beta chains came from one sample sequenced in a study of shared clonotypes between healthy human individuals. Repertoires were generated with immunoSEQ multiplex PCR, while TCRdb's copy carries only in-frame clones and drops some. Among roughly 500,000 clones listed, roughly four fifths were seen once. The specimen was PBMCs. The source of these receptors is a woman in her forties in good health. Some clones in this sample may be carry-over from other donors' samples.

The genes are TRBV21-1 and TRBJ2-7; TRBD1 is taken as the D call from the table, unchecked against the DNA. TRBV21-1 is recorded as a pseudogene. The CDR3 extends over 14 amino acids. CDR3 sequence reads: CASSKNRGTAEQYF. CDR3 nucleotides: TGTGCCAGCAGCAAAAACAGGGGGACCGCCGAGCAGTACTTC.

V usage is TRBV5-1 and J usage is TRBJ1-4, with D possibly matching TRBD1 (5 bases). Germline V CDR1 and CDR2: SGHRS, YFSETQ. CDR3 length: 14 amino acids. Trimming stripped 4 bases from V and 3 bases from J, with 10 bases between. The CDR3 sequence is CASSPGRANEKLFF. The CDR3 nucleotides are TGCGCCAGCAGCCCAGGGAGGGCTAATGAAAAACTGTTTTTT.

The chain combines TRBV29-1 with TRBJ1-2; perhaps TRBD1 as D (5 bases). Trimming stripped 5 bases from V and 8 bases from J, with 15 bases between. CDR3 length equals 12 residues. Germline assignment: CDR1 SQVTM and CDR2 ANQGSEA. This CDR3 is CSVYPTVSGYTF. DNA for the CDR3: TGCAGCGTTTACCCGACAGTAAGCGGCTACACCTTC.

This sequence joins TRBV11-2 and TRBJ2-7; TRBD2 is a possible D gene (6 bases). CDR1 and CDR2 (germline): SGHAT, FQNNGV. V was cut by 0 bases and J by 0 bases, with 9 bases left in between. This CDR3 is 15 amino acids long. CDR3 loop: CASSLDSGNSYEQYF. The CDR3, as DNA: TGTGCCAGCAGCTTAGATAGCGGAAACTCCTACGAGCAGTACTTC.

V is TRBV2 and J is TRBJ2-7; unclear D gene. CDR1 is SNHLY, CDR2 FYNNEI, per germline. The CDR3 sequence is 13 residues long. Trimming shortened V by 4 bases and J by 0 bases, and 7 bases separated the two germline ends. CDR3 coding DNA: TGTGCCAGCAGTGGGCAGTTCTCCTACGAGCAGTACTTC. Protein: CASSGQFSYEQYF.